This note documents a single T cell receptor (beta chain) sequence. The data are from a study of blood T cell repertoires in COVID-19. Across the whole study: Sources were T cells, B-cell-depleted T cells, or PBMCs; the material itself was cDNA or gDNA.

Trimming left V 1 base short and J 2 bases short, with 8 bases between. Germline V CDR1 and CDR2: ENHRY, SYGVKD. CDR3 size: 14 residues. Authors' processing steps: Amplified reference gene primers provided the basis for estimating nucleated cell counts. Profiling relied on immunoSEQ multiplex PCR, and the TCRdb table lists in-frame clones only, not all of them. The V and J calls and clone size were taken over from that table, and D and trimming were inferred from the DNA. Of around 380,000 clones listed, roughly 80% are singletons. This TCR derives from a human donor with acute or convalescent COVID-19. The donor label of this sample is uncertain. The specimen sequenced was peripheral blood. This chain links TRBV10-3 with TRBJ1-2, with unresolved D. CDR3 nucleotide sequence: TGTGCCATCAGTGAGTTCGTAGCCAACTATGGCTACACCTTC. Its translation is CAISEFVANYGYTF.